The 22 T cell receptor beta chains below come from one sample, sequenced in a study of technical replicates of blood from a few donors (TCRdb year 2017). Libraries came from the immunoSEQ multiplex PCR assay. This is the immuneACCESS table as TCRdb keeps it, with only in-frame sequences that have V and J called. A part of the clones is gone; compared with another copy, unresolved V genes explain less than half, and the rest is unexplained. The table for this sample lists about 64,000 clones; 80% to 90% of them were counted only once. The leading ten clones occupy less than 6% of the sample. The sample consisted of PBMCs. The source is a human donor in good health. Some clones in this sample may be carry-over from other donors' samples.

This sequence joins TRBV27 and TRBJ2-2, with TRBD2 as a possible D gene (5 bases). V was clipped by 4 bases and J by 3 bases, with 9 bases between them. Germline-derived CDR1 and CDR2 are MNHEY and SMNVEV (reference sequence). CDR3 length equals 14 residues. The CDR3 here is CASSSGFYTGELFF. CDR3 DNA sequence: TGTGCCAGCAGTTCGGGATTTTACACCGGGGAGCTGTTTTTT.

This sequence joins TRBV5-1 and TRBJ2-2, with a tentative D call TRBD2 (5 bases). CDR1 is SGHRS, CDR2 YFSETQ, per germline. CDR3 length equals 14 residues. V lost 4 bases to trimming and J lost 5 bases, with 12 bases between them. The CDR3 loop is CASSTDGKTGELFF. CDR3 nucleotides: TGCGCCAGCAGCACAGACGGGAAGACCGGGGAGCTGTTTTTT. The full variable domain, completed using reference TRBV5-1 and TRBJ2-2, is KAGVTQTPRYLIKTRGQQVTLSCSPISGHRSVSWYQQTPGQGLQFLFEYFSETQRNKGNFPGRFSGRQFSNSRSEMNVSTLELGDSALYLCASSTDGKTGELFFGEGSRLTVL.

The chain uses TRBV5-6 and TRBJ2-7; D not resolved. Germline V gives CDR1 SGHDT, CDR2 YYEEEE. The CDR3 extends over 13 amino acids. V was cut by 3 bases and J by 0 bases, with 7 bases left in between. CDR3 protein: CASSSLSSYEQYF. In DNA form, the CDR3 reads TGTGCCAGCAGCTCCTTGAGCTCCTACGAGCAGTACTTC. The full variable domain, rest sourced from reference TRBV5-6 and TRBJ2-7, is DAGVTQSPTHLIKTRGQQVTLRCSPKSGHDTVSWYQQALGQGPQFIFQYYEEEERQRGNFPDRFSGHQFPNYSSELNVNALLLGDSALYLCASSSLSSYEQYFGPGTRLTVT.

This chain links TRBV5-1 with TRBJ2-7; TRBD2 matches at 7 bases. Germline V lookup: CDR1 SGHRS, CDR2 YFSETQ. V shed 0 bases and J 2 bases; nucleotides not matched to a gene: 2. The CDR3 covers 14 residues. In DNA form, the CDR3 reads TGCGCCAGCAGCTTGGTGGGGGGGACCTACGAGCAGTACTTC. Amino acids: CASSLVGGTYEQYF.

This chain connects TRBV19 to TRBJ1-2, with a weak D call TRBD1 (5 bases). Germline loops: CDR1 LNHDA, CDR2 SQIVND (reference sequence). This CDR3 contains 13 residues. V gave up 7 bases and J gave up 7 bases, with 16 bases separating them. CDR3 sequence (DNA): TGTGCCAGTATTGCCGTCATCGGGGGTGGCTACACCTTC. Translated: CASIAVIGGGYTF.

This chain links TRBV2 with TRBJ2-3, with no clear D. Per the germline V gene, CDR1 is SNHLY and CDR2 is FYNNEI. There are 11 residues in the CDR3. V lost 3 bases, J lost 7 bases, and 5 bases lay in between. The CDR3 here is CASSERNTQYF. Written as DNA, the CDR3 is TGTGCCAGCAGTGAGCGGAATACGCAGTATTTT.

The rearrangement joins TRBV6-5 to TRBJ2-1; 8 bases align to TRBD2. Trimming cost V 6 bases and J 10 bases; bases outside gene matches: 11. This CDR3 contains 14 residues. Germline values: CDR1 MNHEY, CDR2 SVGAGI. In DNA, the CDR3 is TGTGCCAGCAGCAAAACGCCCGGGAGGGGGGAGCAGTTCTTC. It specifies CASSKTPGRGEQFF.

This clone was observed a single time. The rearrangement links TRBV6-5 to TRBJ2-3, with TRBD2 as a possible D gene (5 bases). Trimming stripped 10 bases from V and 6 bases from J, with 17 bases between. The length of the CDR3 is 13 residues. Germline lookup yields CDR1 MNHEY and CDR2 SVGAGI. The CDR3 nucleotides read TGTGCCACCGGGGAGCTCCAAGGGGATACGCAGTATTTT. It specifies CATGELQGDTQYF.

The chain joins TRBV11-3 to TRBJ2-7; weak D call: TRBD1 (7 bases). V gave up 5 bases and J gave up 0 bases, with 14 bases separating them. Germline CDR1 SGHNT, CDR2 YENEEA. This CDR3 has 15 residues. The CDR3 protein is CASSPGRDSSYEQYF. CDR3 sequence (DNA): TGTGCCAGCAGCCCCGGGCGGGACAGCTCCTACGAGCAGTACTTC.

The V call is TRBV2, the J call TRBJ1-6; no reliable D call. The CDR3 extends over 15 amino acids. Germline V gene sequence: CDR1 SNHLY, CDR2 FYNNEI. V lost 7 bases and J lost 5, with 15 bases in between. The DNA of the CDR3 is TGTGCCAGCATGATCAAACAGTGGGATAATTCACCCCTCCACTTT. This translates into CASMIKQWDNSPLHF.

The rearrangement joins TRBV7-9 to TRBJ2-7; D is ambiguous. The CDR3 length is 13 residues. V gave up 0 bases and J gave up 6 bases, with 9 bases separating them. In germline, CDR1 is SEHNR, CDR2 FQNEAQ (reference sequence). The CDR3 region has the DNA TGTGCCAGCAGCTTAGCTGTTAGCCGCGAGCAGTACTTC. The encoded protein is CASSLAVSREQYF.

This chain links TRBV13 with TRBJ2-2; maybe TRBD1 (7 bases). V lost 5 bases, J lost 5 bases, and 15 bases lay in between. Germline lookup yields CDR1 PRHDT and CDR2 FYEKMQ (reference sequence). This CDR3 comprises 15 residues. The CDR3 nucleotides read TGTGCCAGCAGCCACGAGGGGGCGGGGACCGGGGAGCTGTTTTTT. It specifies CASSHEGAGTGELFF.

This clone was detected only a few times. The rearrangement uses TRBV6-5 and TRBJ1-1; 10 bases line up with TRBD1. The CDR3 has 14 residues. The junction had 5 bases not matched to a gene; V was cut back by 5 bases and J by 5 bases. The germline gives CDR1 MNHEY, CDR2 SVGAGI. CDR3 sequence reads: CASSRQGAFTEAFF. The CDR3 coding sequence is TGTGCCAGCAGTAGACAGGGGGCGTTTACTGAAGCTTTCTTT.

With regard to this clone: One end of the junction varies from germline; a read error may be responsible. V gene TRBV2 combines with J gene TRBJ1-4, with 8 nucleotides matching TRBD1. Per germline, CDR1 SNHLY and CDR2 FYNNEI. The CDR3 sequence is 11 residues long. The CDR3 spells CASSDAGGRVF. CDR3 bases: TGTGCCAGCAGTGACGCAGGGGGCCGGGTTTTT.

The CDR3 sequence: CASSSFRDRVSYEQYF. Written as DNA, the CDR3 is TGTGCCAGCAGCTCATTCCGGGACAGGGTTTCCTACGAGCAGTACTTC. The J gene is TRBJ2-7, the V gene TRBV5-4, with 9 bases lining up with TRBD1. The J segment lost 1 base and the V segment lost 3 bases, leaving 8 bases of the junction unmatched. CDR3 length: 16 amino acids. The germline V gene encodes CDR1 SGHNT and CDR2 YYREEE (reference sequence).

The chain links TRBV5-6 to TRBJ2-5, with 7 bases that match TRBD1. The V segment lost 1 base and the J segment 5 bases; nucleotides outside the gene matches: 11. This CDR3 has 16 residues. Per germline, CDR1 SGHDT and CDR2 YYEEEE. The DNA for the CDR3 is TGTGCCAGCAGCTTGAGGAACAGGGGAATCGTTGAGACCCAGTACTTC. As protein: CASSLRNRGIVETQYF.

The chain is built from TRBV2 and TRBJ1-1; D call uncertain. Germline loops: CDR1 SNHLY, CDR2 FYNNEI. Trimming pared 5 bases from V and 4 bases from J, leaving 8 bases between. There are 12 residues in the CDR3. The CDR3 sequence: CASSLRGTEAFF. CDR3 DNA: TGTGCCAGCAGTCTGCGCGGCACTGAAGCTTTCTTT.

This clone was detected a few times. The chain couples TRBV6-5 to TRBJ1-1, with D maybe TRBD1 (6 bases). Trimming shortened V by 4 bases and J by 2 bases, and 14 bases separated the two germline ends. The CDR3 runs 15 residues. Germline CDR1 MNHEY, CDR2 SVGAGI. For the CDR3, the DNA is TGTGCCAGCAGTTTTCAGGGGCGGGCTAACACTGAAGCTTTCTTT. Its translation is CASSFQGRANTEAFF.

The chain recombines TRBV7-9 with TRBJ2-7; TRBD2 aligns across 7 bases. The CDR3 loop spans 16 amino acids. Germline lookup yields CDR1 SEHNR and CDR2 FQNEAQ (reference sequence). The ends lost 5 bases at V and 2 bases at J; junction bases unmatched: 12. As DNA, the CDR3 is TGTGCCAGCAGCCAACGGGAGGTGGGTGTCCCCTACGAGCAGTACTTC. It is translated as CASSQREVGVPYEQYF.

V and J are TRBV2 and TRBJ1-5; 8 positions agree with TRBD1. The germline CDR1 and CDR2 sequences are SNHLY and FYNNEI. The CDR3 is 14 amino acids. With 7 bases clipped from V and 5 bases from J, the junction kept 7 bases outside the gene matches. The CDR3 nucleotides read TGTGCCAGCACCGACAGGGGAAGGGATCAGCCCCAGCATTTT. Translation gives CASTDRGRDQPQHF.

The J gene is TRBJ2-2, the V gene TRBV18; 8 positions agree with TRBD1. Germline V gives CDR1 KGHSH, CDR2 LQKENI. With V trimmed by 5 bases and J by 4 bases, 3 bases remained unmatched. The CDR3 runs to 14 residues. The CDR3 reads CASSSGQGTGELFF. The CDR3 DNA is TGTGCCAGCTCATCAGGACAGGGCACCGGGGAGCTGTTTTTT. The full variable domain, in which reference TRBV18 and TRBJ2-2 provide the parts outside the CDR3, is NAGVMQNPRHLVRRRGQEARLRCSPMKGHSHVYWYRQLPEEGLKFMVYLQKENIIDESGMPKERFSAEFPKEGPSILRIQQVVRGDSAAYFCASSSGQGTGELFFGEGSRLTVL.

In DNA form, the CDR3 reads TGTGCCAGCAGTCTCAGTAGCAATCAGCCCCAGCATTTT. It translates to CASSLSSNQPQHF. V usage is TRBV2 and J usage is TRBJ1-5; D unclear. The CDR3 runs to 13 residues. V lost 5 bases to trimming and J lost 0 bases, with 5 bases between them. CDR1 and CDR2 (germline): SNHLY, FYNNEI.